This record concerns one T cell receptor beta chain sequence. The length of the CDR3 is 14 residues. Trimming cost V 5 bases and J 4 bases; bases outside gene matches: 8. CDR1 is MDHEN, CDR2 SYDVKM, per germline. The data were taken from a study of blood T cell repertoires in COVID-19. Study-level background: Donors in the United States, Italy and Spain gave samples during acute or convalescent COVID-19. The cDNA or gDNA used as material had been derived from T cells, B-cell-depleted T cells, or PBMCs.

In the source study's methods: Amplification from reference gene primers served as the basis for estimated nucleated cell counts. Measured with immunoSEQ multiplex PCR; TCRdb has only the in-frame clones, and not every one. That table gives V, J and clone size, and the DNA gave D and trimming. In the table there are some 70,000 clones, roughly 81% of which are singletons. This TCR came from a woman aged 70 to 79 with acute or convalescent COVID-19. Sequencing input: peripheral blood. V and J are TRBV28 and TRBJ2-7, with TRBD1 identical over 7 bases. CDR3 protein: CASSTGDSRYEQYF. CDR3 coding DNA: TGTGCCAGCAGTACCGGGGACAGCCGGTACGAGCAGTACTTC. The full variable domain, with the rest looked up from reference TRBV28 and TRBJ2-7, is DVKVTQSSRYLVKRTGEKVFLECVQDMDHENMFWYRQDPGLGLRLIYFSYDVKMKEKGDIPEGYSVSREKKERFSLILESASTNQTSMYLCASSTGDSRYEQYFGPGTRLTVT.